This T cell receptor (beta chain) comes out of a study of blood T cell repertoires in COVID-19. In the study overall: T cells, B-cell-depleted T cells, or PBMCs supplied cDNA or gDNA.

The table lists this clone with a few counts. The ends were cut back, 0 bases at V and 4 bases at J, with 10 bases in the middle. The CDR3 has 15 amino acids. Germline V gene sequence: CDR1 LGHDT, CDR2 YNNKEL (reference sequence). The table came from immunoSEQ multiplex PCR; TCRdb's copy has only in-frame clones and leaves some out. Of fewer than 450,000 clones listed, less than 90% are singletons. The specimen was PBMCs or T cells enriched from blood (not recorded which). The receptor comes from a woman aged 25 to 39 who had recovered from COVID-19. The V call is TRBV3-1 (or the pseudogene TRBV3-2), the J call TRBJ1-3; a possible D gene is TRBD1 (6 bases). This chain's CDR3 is CASSQEGGLGNTIYF. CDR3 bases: TGTGCCAGCAGCCAAGAAGGGGGTCTGGGAAACACCATATATTTT.